This T cell receptor (beta chain) was sequenced for a study of early T cells in non-severe SARS-CoV-2 infection. Study summary: Bulk RNA taken from unsorted whole blood was sequenced, leaving chains unpaired. Study findings and constraints: Private and CD4 specificities were missed by VDJdb matching, which favored anti-spike CD8 responses.

Individual cDNA molecules were tagged with unique molecular identifiers, the study reported. TCRdb independently ran MiXCR on the 5' RACE reads; one entry per CDR3 protein. The sample comprises approximately 70,000 distinct CDR3 sequences, 12% of which are singletons, and around 6.7% rests with the top ten. At least ten counts were recorded for this clonotype. Its specificity is unknown. Trimming pared 5 bases from V and 7 bases from J, leaving 17 bases between. Germline loops: CDR1 LNHDA, CDR2 SQIVND (reference sequence). CDR3 size: 14 residues. The chain couples TRBV19 to TRBJ2-5, with D maybe TRBD2 (6 bases). The sequenced sample was whole blood. This sequence was found in an adult who was a healthcare worker with PCR-confirmed SARS-CoV-2 infection or an uninfected control (not recorded which). Here the CDR3 reads CASSAPGEFRTQYF. For the CDR3, the DNA is TGTGCCAGTAGTGCTCCGGGAGAATTTAGGACCCAGTACTTC.